Listed here are 3 T cell receptor beta chains from one sample, sequenced in a study of T-cell reconstitution after alpha-beta-depleted transplantation in children. Using unique molecular identifiers, the investigators prepared the TCRbeta library. TCRdb itself ran the PCR reads through MiXCR, one entry per CDR3 protein. The table includes hundreds of thousands of distinct CDR3 sequences, 10% to 15% detected once. The source material was PBMCs, sampled before TCRalphabeta/CD19-depleted stem cell transplant. The receptors shown here come from a girl aged 2 to 9 with congenital amegakaryocytic thrombocytopenia, due to receive a stem cell transplant.

This clonotype was detected a few times. This rearrangement joins TRBV27 to TRBJ2-5; TRBD2 matches at 7 bases. Trimming at V came to 1 base and at J to 3 bases, leaving 20 bases not matched to a gene. Germline V CDR1 and CDR2: MNHEY, SMNVEV (reference sequence). The CDR3 runs to 20 residues. In DNA, the CDR3 is TGTGCCAGCAGTTTATATATCCCCTCTTCTCGGGGGAGGGGAGAAGAGACCCAGTACTTC. It specifies CASSLYIPSSRGRGEETQYF.

The genes are TRBV24-1 and TRBJ2-5; D is uncertain. This CDR3 contains 13 residues. The V and J ends lost 7 bases and 5 bases respectively, with 13 bases between them. Germline CDR1 KGHDR, CDR2 SFDVKD. CDR3 DNA sequence: TGTGCCACCAGCGGCTGGGCCTCTGAGACCCAGTACTTC. Protein sequence: CATSGWASETQYF.

The chain recombines TRBV7-8 with TRBJ2-1; D tentatively fits TRBD1 or TRBD2 (5 bases each). Germline CDR1 reads SGHVS; CDR2 reads FQNEAQ. Trimming removed 6 bases from V and 14 bases from J, with 23 bases in between. The length of the CDR3 is 14 residues. The CDR3 reads CASSPIRDLVFEFF. CDR3 in DNA: TGTGCCAGCAGTCCAATCCGGGACCTGGTTTTTGAGTTCTTC.